This TCR beta chain was profiled in a study of spatial heterogeneity in lung cancer. Study findings and constraints: In blood, ubiquitous expanded tumor TCRs appeared more at resection than follow-up.

In its sample, this clonotype was seen many times. The target antigen is unknown. Germline loops: CDR1 SGHVS, CDR2 FQNEAQ. The CDR3 totals 12 residues. V was clipped by 5 bases and J by 10 bases, with 14 bases between them. Time point: sample taken at primary tumor resection. Whole RNA, which was extracted from tumor, nontumor lung tissue or frozen PBMC, was sequenced without any cell sorting. The donors comprised 60 to 85 untreated early-stage non-small cell lung cancer patients. In the library, each TCR cDNA molecule bore its own unique molecular identifier. MiXCR, run by TCRdb on the 5' RACE reads, gives a single entry per CDR3 protein. The repertoire holds 25,000 to 30,000 distinct CDR3 sequences, around 8% seen once, with roughly 40% in the top ten.

The sequencing here drew on PBMCs, taken at surgery. This sequence originates from a female donor with early-stage non-small cell lung cancer. This chain connects TRBV7-8 to TRBJ1-1; D might be TRBD1 (5 bases). CDR3: CASSVLRDRAFF. As DNA, the CDR3 is TGTGCCAGCAGCGTGCTCAGGGATAGAGCTTTCTTT.